The 22 T cell receptor beta chains presented below share a single source sample, sequenced in a study of blood T cells in healthy people across ages. A sample-barcoded 5' primer and a J-beta primer mix were used in a second PCR of about 7 to 11 cycles. A single record per CDR3 protein comes from TCRdb applying MiXCR to the 5' RACE reads. The table records around 800,000 distinct CDR3 sequences, less than 70% of them present only once. The source material was blood. These receptors came from a man older than 75 in good health.

The chain joins TRBV28 to TRBJ2-2; D may match TRBD1 or TRBD2 (5 bases each). Germline V CDR1 and CDR2: MDHEN, SYDVKM. Trimming cost V 4 bases and J 7 bases, with 22 bases left between them. The CDR3 extends over 17 amino acids. The CDR3 sequence is CASSSRTLRDDDGELFF. In nucleotides, the CDR3 is TGTGCCAGCAGTTCCAGAACTCTTCGGGACGACGACGGGGAGCTGTTTTTT.

There are a few counts of this clonotype. The chain carries TRBV20-1 and TRBJ2-7, with 8 bases identical to TRBD1. CDR3 length: 13 amino acids. Germline-derived CDR1 and CDR2 are DFQATT and SNEGSKA (reference sequence). J gave up 3 bases and V 3 bases, and 4 bases lay outside the gene matches. The CDR3 protein is CSASTGGFYEQYF. As DNA, the CDR3 is TGCAGTGCTAGCACAGGGGGGTTCTACGAGCAGTACTTC.

The V call is TRBV7-2, the J call TRBJ2-7; D gene unclear. The V end was cut by 5 bases, the J end by 4 bases, with 12 bases between. CDR1 is SGHTA, CDR2 FQGNSA, per germline. The CDR3 sequence is 13 residues long. CDR3 bases: TGTGCCAGCAGCCCGAGGTCTGGGTACGAGCAGTACTTC. Translation gives CASSPRSGYEQYF.

The chain combines TRBV2 with TRBJ1-6; unclear D gene. CDR3 length equals 16 residues. Trimming removed 7 bases from V and 7 bases from J, with 20 bases in between. Per germline, CDR1 SNHLY and CDR2 FYNNEI. This CDR3 reads CASTERIGGYNSPLHF. For the CDR3, the DNA is TGTGCCAGCACCGAAAGGATAGGCGGATACAATTCACCCCTCCACTTT.

This chain joins TRBV7-9 and TRBJ2-5; D call uncertain. In germline, CDR1 is SEHNR, CDR2 FQNEAQ (reference sequence). The CDR3 is 13 amino acids. The V gene lost 6 bases and the J gene lost 2 bases, with 10 bases spanning the gap. CDR3 nucleotides: TGTGCCAGCAGTCACCGGGTACAAGAGACCCAGTACTTC. This gives the protein CASSHRVQETQYF.

The chain has TRBV10-3 and TRBJ2-7; D is possibly TRBD2 (6 bases). Germline assignment: CDR1 ENHRY and CDR2 SYGVKD. This CDR3 contains 16 residues. V was trimmed by 6 bases and J by 0 bases, leaving 18 bases between them. This chain's CDR3 is CAIRGSGGKFSYEQYF. The CDR3 DNA reads as TGTGCCATCAGGGGGAGTGGGGGGAAATTCTCCTACGAGCAGTACTTC.

This chain joins TRBV15 and TRBJ1-2; the match to TRBD1 covers 7 bases. CDR3 length: 15 residues. Germline V gene sequence: CDR1 LNHNV, CDR2 YYDKDF (reference sequence). V trimming: 3 bases; J trimming: 0 bases; junction bases outside the gene matches: 4. For the CDR3, the DNA is TGTGCCACCAGCAGGCAGACAGGGTCTAACTATGGCTACACCTTC. This sequence encodes CATSRQTGSNYGYTF.

The rearrangement uses TRBV4-1 and TRBJ2-7, with a weak D call TRBD2 (5 bases). Germline-derived CDR1 and CDR2 are MGHRA and YSYEKL. This CDR3 is built from 14 residues. V was pared by 4 bases and J by 4 bases, with 14 bases between. CDR3 coding DNA: TGCGCCAGCAGCCTAGTCCCGGGGTATTACGAGCAGTACTTC. Its protein is CASSLVPGYYEQYF.

The chain recombines TRBV9 with TRBJ1-2; D is undetermined. Trimming removed 2 bases at V and 4 bases at J, with 9 bases between. The CDR3 has 13 residues. Germline V gene data show CDR1 as SGDLS and CDR2 as YYNGEE. The CDR3 sequence: CASSVYMSYGYTF. Written as DNA, the CDR3 is TGTGCCAGCAGCGTTTATATGAGCTATGGCTACACCTTC.

The chain carries TRBV5-1 and TRBJ2-5; 7 positions agree with TRBD2. V trimming: 4 bases; J trimming: 4 bases; junction bases outside the gene matches: 10. CDR1 is SGHRS, CDR2 YFSETQ, per germline. The CDR3 sequence is 15 residues long. The CDR3 DNA is TGCGCCAGCAGCAGAGGAGGACTAGGATTAGAGACCCAGTACTTC. Translating gives CASSRGGLGLETQYF.

Only one count was recorded for this clonotype. The V gene is TRBV12-3 or TRBV12-4, the J gene TRBJ2-4; TRBD2 might be the D (6 bases). The end of the DNA is better explained by TRBJ2-7, so the J call may be wrong. The CDR3 totals 16 residues. In nucleotides, the CDR3 is TGTGCCAGCAGTTTAGGATTGGGGACTGTCACCTACGAGCAGTACTTC. This codes for CASSLGLGTVTYEQYF.

This clonotype was recorded a few times. The CDR3 nucleotides are TGCAGTGCTGAGCCGGGGGATTCCAGCTCCTACAATGAGCAGTTCTTC. It specifies CSAEPGDSSSYNEQFF. The chain carries TRBV20-1 and TRBJ2-1; D might be TRBD2 (6 bases). The CDR3 spans 16 residues. Germline assignment: CDR1 DFQATT and CDR2 SNEGSKA (reference sequence). V dropped 5 bases and J dropped 0 bases, with 17 bases sitting between them.

The sample holds a few counts of this clonotype. The chain uses TRBV5-1 and TRBJ2-7, with D perhaps matching TRBD2 (6 bases). From germline, CDR1 is SGHRS and CDR2 YFSETQ. This CDR3 comprises 14 residues. With 4 bases removed from V and 2 bases from J, the gap between germline ends came to 13 bases. CDR3 nucleotide sequence: TGCGCCAGCAGCCCTGGAGGGACTGCCTACGAGCAGTACTTC. This translates into CASSPGGTAYEQYF.

The chain carries TRBV2 and TRBJ1-5; D is unclear. Germline V gene lookup returns CDR1 SNHLY and CDR2 FYNNEI. This CDR3 contains 14 residues. The V gene lost 6 bases and the J gene lost 2 bases, with 11 bases spanning the gap. Here the CDR3 reads CASRAVPGNQPQHF. The CDR3 DNA is TGTGCCAGCAGAGCCGTACCTGGCAATCAGCCCCAGCATTTT.

The chain is built from TRBV6-1 and TRBJ2-1, with D maybe TRBD2 (6 bases). Trimming removed 6 bases from V and 0 bases from J, with 21 bases in between. CDR1 is MNHNS and CDR2 is SASEGT in the germline V gene. The CDR3 covers 18 residues. Here the CDR3 DNA reads TGTGCCAGCAGCCCGGAGGGTCTAGCGATCAGCTCCTACAATGAGCAGTTCTTC. Its translation: CASSPEGLAISSYNEQFF.

J is TRBJ1-6 and V is TRBV12-3 or TRBV12-4, with D perhaps TRBD1 (5 bases). V was clipped by 3 bases and J by 14 bases, with 17 bases between them. This CDR3 is 14 amino acids long. The CDR3 loop is CASSFNTRGPALHF. The CDR3 nucleotides read TGTGCCAGCAGTTTCAACACTAGGGGTCCAGCCCTCCACTTT.

Only one count was recorded for this clonotype. CDR3 protein: CASTRAGTSYNEQFF. In nucleotides, the CDR3 is TGTGCCAGCACCCGCGCCGGGACTAGCTACAATGAGCAGTTCTTC. V gene TRBV6-5 combines with J gene TRBJ2-7, with 8 bases that match TRBD2. The end of the DNA fits TRBJ2-1 better, so the J call may be wrong. The CDR3 totals 15 residues. From germline, CDR1 is MNHEY and CDR2 SVGAGI.

This chain connects TRBV5-1 to TRBJ2-5; possibly TRBD1 for D (7 bases). CDR3 size: 13 residues. Trimming stripped 5 bases from V and 9 bases from J, with 17 bases between. The germline gives CDR1 SGHRS, CDR2 YFSETQ. The CDR3 here is CASRLDREAAQYF. The CDR3 bases are TGCGCCAGCAGGCTCGACAGGGAGGCGGCCCAGTACTTC.

This clonotype was picked up a small number of times. The V call is TRBV12-3 or TRBV12-4, the J call TRBJ1-2; D might be TRBD1 (5 bases). The CDR3 is 15 amino acids. V lost 5 bases, J lost 4 bases, and 17 bases lay in between. This chain's CDR3 is CASSPDETALYGYTF. The CDR3 DNA reads as TGTGCCAGCAGTCCCGACGAGACAGCTCTCTATGGCTACACCTTC.

In its sample, this clonotype was seen a few times. The gene calls are TRBV12-3 or TRBV12-4 and TRBJ2-7; the D is unclear. CDR3 length: 11 amino acids. V was shortened by 5 bases and J by 7 bases, with 9 bases between the two germline ends. The CDR3 bases are TGTGCCAGCAGTCGCTCCTTGGAGCAGTACTTC. It specifies CASSRSLEQYF.

CDR3 nucleotide sequence: TGCAGCGTTGAAGTGAGGCGACAGGAGCAGTTCTTC. It codes for CSVEVRRQEQFF. The chain has TRBV29-1 and TRBJ2-1, with D possibly being TRBD1 (5 bases). Trimming pared 1 base from V and 10 bases from J, leaving 11 bases between. Germline assignment: CDR1 SQVTM and CDR2 ANQGSEA. The CDR3 is 12 amino acids.

V and J are TRBV7-9 and TRBJ1-1; 7 bases are shared with TRBD1. This CDR3 is 14 amino acids long. Germline loops: CDR1 SEHNR, CDR2 FQNEAQ (reference sequence). V was pared by 5 bases and J by 0 bases, with 3 bases of the junction left unmatched. CDR3 DNA: TGTGCCAGCAGCCGGGACAGCTTGAACACTGAAGCTTTCTTT. This codes for CASSRDSLNTEAFF.